This T cell receptor beta chain is from a study of cytomegalovirus exposure and HLA in healthy donors. General study results and limits: Earlier analysis found most TCR beta V segments productive about 87% or about 30% of the time. In a later analysis, HLA-C alleles had the fewest associated TCRs, DRB1 alleles the most.

Points on this clone: Its antigen is not known.

The PCR ran on 60 Vbeta and 13 Jbeta primers. Assay: immunoSEQ multiplex PCR; the TCRdb copy retains only in-frame clones and omits some. The data show approximately 190,000 clones, around four fifths seen once. The CDR3 is 14 amino acids. Germline CDR1 is SQVTM and CDR2 is ANQGSEA. V shed 7 bases and J 1 base; nucleotides not matched to a gene: 6. In nominal health when sampled, donors likely had unrecorded immune exposures nonetheless. The origin of this receptor is a woman aged 18-29 years in good health and CMV-seronegative. This rearrangement joins TRBV29-1 to TRBJ1-5, with TRBD1 matching over 8 bases. The sample was PBMCs. CDR3 DNA sequence: TGCAGCGCGTCGCAGGGGGCGAGCAATCAGCCCCAGCATTTT. Its protein is CSASQGASNQPQHF.